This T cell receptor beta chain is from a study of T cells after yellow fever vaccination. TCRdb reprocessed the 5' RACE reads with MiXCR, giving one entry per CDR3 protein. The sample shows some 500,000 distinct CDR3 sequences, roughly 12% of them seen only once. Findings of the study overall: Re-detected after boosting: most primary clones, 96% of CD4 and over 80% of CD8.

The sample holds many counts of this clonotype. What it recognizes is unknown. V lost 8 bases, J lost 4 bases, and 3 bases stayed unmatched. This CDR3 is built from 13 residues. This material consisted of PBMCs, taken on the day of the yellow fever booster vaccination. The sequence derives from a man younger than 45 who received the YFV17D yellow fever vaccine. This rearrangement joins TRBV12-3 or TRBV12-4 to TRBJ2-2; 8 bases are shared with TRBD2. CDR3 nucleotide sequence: TGTGCCAGCTTCCGGGGGGGCACCGGGGAGCTGTTTTTT. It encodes CASFRGGTGELFF.